The T cell receptor (beta chain) under discussion was sequenced for a study of blood T cells in healthy people across ages. Study conclusions and caveats: Roughly linearly, TCR beta diversity per million T cells fell as age increased.

Those donating, healthy Caucasian individuals from Russia, were aged roughly 6 to 100. RNA extraction gave at least 5 micrograms of total RNA per sample. For the second PCR, which ran for 7 to 11 cycles, a sample-barcoded 5' primer and a J-beta primer mix were used. TCRdb called the 5' RACE reads again in MiXCR, with one record for every CDR3 protein. Among fewer than 1,000,000 distinct CDR3 sequences listed, around 50% were seen once. A word on this clonotype: Its antigen remains unknown.

The sample was blood. The source of this sequence is a man older than 75 in good health.

This CDR3 reads CASSYSGPETQYF. CDR3 coding DNA: TGTGCCAGCAGTTATTCGGGGCCGGAGACCCAGTACTTC. The chain has TRBV27 and TRBJ2-5; D possibly uses TRBD1 or TRBD2 (5 bases each). The germline V and J ends were trimmed by 4 bases and 5 bases, with 11 bases remaining between them. Germline CDR1 is MNHEY and CDR2 is SMNVEV (reference sequence). CDR3 length equals 13 residues.